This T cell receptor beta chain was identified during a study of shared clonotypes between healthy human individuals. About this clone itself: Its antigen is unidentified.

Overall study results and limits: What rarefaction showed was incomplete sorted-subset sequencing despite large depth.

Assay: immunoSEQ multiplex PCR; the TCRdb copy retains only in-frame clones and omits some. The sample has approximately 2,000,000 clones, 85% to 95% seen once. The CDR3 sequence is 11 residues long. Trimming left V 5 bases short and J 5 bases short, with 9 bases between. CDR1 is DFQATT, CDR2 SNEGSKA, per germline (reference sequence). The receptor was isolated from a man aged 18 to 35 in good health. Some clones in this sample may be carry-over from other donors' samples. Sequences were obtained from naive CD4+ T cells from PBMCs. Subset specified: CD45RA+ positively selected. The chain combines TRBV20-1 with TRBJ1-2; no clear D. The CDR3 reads CSAGGGYGYTF. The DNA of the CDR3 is TGCAGTGCTGGAGGCGGTTATGGCTACACCTTC.